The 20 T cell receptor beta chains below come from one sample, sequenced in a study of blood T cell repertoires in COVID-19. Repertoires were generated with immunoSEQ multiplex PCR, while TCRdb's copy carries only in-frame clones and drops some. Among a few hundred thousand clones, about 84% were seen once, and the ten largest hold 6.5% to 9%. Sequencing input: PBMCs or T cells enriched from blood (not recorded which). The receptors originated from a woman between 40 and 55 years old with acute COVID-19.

The CDR3 protein is CASSGAYNYGYTF. The CDR3, as DNA: TGTGCCAGCAGTGGGGCGTATAACTATGGCTACACCTTC. The chain links TRBV12-3 or TRBV12-4 to TRBJ1-2; a possible D gene is TRBD1 (5 bases). With 5 bases removed from V and 1 base from J, the gap between germline ends came to 8 bases. The CDR3 is 13 amino acids.

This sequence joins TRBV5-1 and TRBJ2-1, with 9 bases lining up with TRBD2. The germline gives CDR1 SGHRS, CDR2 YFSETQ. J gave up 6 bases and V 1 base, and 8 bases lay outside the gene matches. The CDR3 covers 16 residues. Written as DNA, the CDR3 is TGCGCCAGCAGCTTGATCGAGACTAGCGGACGCAATGAGCAGTTCTTC. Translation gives CASSLIETSGRNEQFF.

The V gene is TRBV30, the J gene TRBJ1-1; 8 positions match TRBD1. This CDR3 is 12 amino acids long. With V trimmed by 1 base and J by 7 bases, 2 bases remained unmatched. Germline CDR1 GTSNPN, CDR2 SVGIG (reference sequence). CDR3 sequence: CAWSGTGSEAFF. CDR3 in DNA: TGTGCCTGGAGTGGGACAGGGAGTGAAGCTTTCTTT.

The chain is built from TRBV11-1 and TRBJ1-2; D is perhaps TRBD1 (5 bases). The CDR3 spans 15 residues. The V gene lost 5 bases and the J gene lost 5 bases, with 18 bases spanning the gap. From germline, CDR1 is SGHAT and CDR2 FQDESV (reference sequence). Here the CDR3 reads CASSGTSGGVYGYTF. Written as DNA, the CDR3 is TGTGCCAGCAGCGGGACTTCTGGTGGGGTATATGGCTACACCTTC.

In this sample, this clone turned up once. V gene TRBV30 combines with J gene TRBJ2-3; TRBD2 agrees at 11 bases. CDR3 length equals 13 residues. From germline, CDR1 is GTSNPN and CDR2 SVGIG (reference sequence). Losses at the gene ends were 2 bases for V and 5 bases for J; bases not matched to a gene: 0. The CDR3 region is CAWSTSGRDTQYF. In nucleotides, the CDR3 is TGTGCCTGGAGTACTAGCGGGAGAGATACGCAGTATTTT. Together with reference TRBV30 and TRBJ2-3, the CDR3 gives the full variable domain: SQTIHQWPATLVQPVGSPLSLECTVEGTSNPNLYWYRQAAGRGLQLLFYSVGIGQISSEVPQNLSASRPQDRQFILSSKKLLLSDSGFYLCAWSTSGRDTQYFGPGTRLTVL.

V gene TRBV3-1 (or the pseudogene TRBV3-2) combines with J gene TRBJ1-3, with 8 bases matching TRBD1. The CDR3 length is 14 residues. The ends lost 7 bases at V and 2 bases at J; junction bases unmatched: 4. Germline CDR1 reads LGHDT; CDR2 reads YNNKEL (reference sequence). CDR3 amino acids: CASKQQGAGNTIYF. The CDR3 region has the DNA TGTGCCAGCAAACAACAGGGGGCTGGAAACACCATATATTTT.

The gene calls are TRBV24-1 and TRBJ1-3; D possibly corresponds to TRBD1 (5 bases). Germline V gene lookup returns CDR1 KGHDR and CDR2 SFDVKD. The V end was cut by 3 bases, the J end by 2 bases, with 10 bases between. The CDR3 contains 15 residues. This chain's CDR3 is CATSDPTEPGNTIYF. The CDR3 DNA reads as TGTGCCACCAGTGATCCGACAGAGCCTGGAAACACCATATATTTT.

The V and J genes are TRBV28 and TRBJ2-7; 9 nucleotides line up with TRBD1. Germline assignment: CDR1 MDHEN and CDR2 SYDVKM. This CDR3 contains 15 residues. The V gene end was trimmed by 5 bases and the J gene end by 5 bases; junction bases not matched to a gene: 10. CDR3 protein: CASSQRQGGKDEQYF. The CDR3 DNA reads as TGTGCCAGCAGTCAAAGACAGGGGGGAAAGGACGAGCAGTACTTC.

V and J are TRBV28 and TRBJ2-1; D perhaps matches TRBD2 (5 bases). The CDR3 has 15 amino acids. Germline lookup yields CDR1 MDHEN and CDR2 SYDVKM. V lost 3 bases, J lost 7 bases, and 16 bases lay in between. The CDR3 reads CASSFPHISANEQFF. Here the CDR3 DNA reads TGTGCCAGCAGTTTCCCCCACATTAGCGCAAATGAGCAGTTCTTC.

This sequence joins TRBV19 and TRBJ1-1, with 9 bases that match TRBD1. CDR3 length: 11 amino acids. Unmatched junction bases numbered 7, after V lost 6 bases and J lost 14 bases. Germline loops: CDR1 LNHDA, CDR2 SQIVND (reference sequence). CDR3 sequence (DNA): TGTGCCAGTAGGGGACAGGGCGGGTACTTCTTT. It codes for CASRGQGGYFF.

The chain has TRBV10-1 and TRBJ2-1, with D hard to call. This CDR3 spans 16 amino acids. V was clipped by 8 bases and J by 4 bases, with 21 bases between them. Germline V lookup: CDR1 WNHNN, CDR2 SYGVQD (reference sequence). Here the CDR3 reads CASPLLMPSRYNEQFF. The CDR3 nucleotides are TGCGCCAGCCCCTTGCTCATGCCGTCGAGGTACAATGAGCAGTTCTTC.

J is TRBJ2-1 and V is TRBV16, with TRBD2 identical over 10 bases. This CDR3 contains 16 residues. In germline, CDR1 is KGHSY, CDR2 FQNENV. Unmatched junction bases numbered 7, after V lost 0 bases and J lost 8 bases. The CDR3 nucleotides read TGTGCCAGCAGCCAATCGCGGCTAGCGGGAGTATATGAGCAGTTCTTC. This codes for CASSQSRLAGVYEQFF.

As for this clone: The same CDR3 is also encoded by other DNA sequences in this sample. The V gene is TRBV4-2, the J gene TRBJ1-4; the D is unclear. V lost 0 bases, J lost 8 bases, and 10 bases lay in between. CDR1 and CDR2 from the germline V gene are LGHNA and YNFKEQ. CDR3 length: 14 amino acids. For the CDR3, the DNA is TGTGCCAGCAGCCAAGATGGAGGGAACGAAAAACTGTTTTTT. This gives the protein CASSQDGGNEKLFF.

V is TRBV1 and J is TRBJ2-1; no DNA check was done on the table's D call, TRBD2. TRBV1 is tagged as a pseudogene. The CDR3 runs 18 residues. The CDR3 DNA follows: TGCACCAGCAGCCAAGGGCTGACCCTAGCGGGGGATCCCAATGAGCAGTTCTTC. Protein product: CTSSQGLTLAGDPNEQFF.

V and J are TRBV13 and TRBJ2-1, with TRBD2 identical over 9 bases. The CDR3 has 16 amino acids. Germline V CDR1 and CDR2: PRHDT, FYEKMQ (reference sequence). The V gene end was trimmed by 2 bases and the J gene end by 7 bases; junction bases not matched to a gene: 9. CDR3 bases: TGTGCCAGCAGCTTACGCGGGAGGGCATCGGGGAATGAGCAGTTCTTC. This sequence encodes CASSLRGRASGNEQFF.

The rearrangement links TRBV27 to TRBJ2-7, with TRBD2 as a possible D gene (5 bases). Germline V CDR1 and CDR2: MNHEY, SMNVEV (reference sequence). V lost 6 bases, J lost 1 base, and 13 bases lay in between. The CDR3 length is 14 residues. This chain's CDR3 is CASRQGLLSYEQYF. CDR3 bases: TGTGCCAGCAGGCAAGGACTCTTGTCCTACGAGCAGTACTTC.

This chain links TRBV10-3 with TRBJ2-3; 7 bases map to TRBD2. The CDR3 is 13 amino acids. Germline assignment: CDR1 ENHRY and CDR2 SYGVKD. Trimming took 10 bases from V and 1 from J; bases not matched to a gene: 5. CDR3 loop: CATLAGGTDTQYF. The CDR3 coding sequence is TGTGCCACCCTGGCGGGAGGCACAGATACGCAGTATTTT.

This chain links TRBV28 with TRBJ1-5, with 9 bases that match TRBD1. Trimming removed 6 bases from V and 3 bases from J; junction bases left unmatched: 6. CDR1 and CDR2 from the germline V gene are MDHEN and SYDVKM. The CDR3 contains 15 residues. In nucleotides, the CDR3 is TGTGCCAGCAGCTTAACAGGGGGCGTCAATCAGCCCCAGCATTTT. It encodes CASSLTGGVNQPQHF.

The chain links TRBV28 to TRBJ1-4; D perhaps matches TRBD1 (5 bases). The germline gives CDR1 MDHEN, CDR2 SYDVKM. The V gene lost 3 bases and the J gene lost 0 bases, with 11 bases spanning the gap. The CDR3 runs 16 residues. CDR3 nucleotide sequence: TGTGCCAGCAGTTTCGGGGGTCCAACAACTAATGAAAAACTGTTTTTT. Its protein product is CASSFGGPTTNEKLFF. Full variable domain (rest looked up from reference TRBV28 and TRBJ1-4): DVKVTQSSRYLVKRTGEKVFLECVQDMDHENMFWYRQDPGLGLRLIYFSYDVKMKEKGDIPEGYSVSREKKERFSLILESASTNQTSMYLCASSFGGPTTNEKLFFGSGTQLSVL.

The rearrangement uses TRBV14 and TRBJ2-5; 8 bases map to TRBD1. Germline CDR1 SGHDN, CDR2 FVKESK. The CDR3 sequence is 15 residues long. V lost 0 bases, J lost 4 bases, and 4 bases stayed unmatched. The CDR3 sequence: CASSQDRGRLETQYF. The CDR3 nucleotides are TGTGCCAGCAGCCAAGACAGGGGGCGCTTAGAGACCCAGTACTTC.